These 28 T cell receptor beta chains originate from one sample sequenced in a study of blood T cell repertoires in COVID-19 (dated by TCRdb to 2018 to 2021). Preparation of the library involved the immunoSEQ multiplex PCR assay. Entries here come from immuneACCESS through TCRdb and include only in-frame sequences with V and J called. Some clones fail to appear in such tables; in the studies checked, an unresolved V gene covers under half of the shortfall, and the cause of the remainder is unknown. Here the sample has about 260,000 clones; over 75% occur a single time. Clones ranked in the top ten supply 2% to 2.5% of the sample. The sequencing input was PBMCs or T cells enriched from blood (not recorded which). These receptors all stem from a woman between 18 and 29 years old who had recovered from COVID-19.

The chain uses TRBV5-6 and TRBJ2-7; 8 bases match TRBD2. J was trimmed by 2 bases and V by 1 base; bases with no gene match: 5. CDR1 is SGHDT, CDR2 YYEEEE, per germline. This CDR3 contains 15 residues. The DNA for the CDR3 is TGTGCCAGCAGCTTGCCGACTAGCGACCCCTACGAGCAGTACTTC. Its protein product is CASSLPTSDPYEQYF. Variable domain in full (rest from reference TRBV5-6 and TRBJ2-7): DAGVTQSPTHLIKTRGQQVTLRCSPKSGHDTVSWYQQALGQGPQFIFQYYEEEERQRGNFPDRFSGHQFPNYSSELNVNALLLGDSALYLCASSLPTSDPYEQYFGPGTRLTVT.

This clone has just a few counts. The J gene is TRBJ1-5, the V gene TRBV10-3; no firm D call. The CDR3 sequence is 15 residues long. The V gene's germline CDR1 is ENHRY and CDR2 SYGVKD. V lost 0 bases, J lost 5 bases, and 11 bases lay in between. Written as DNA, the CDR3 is TGTGCCATCAGTGAGTCGTTAGGTCGGGATCAGCCCCAGCATTTT. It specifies CAISESLGRDQPQHF.

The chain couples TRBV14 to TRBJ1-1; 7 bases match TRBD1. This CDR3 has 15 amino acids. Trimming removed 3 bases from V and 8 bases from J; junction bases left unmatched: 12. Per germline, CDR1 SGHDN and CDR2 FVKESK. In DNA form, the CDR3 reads TGTGCCAGCAGCCACCGAACTGCCGGACAGGAAGAAGCTTTCTTT. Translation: CASSHRTAGQEEAFF.

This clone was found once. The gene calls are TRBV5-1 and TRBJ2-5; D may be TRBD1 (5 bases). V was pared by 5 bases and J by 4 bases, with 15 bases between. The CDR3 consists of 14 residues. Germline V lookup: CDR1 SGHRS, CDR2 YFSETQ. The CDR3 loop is CASSRQGIRETQYF. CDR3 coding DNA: TGCGCCAGCAGTCGGCAGGGTATTCGAGAGACCCAGTACTTC.

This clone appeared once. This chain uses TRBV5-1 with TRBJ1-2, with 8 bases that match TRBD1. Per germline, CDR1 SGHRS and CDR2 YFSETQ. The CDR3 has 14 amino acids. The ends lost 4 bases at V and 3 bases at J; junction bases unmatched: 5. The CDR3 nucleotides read TGCGCCAGCAGCGTTGCACAGGGGGACTATGGCTACACCTTC. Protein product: CASSVAQGDYGYTF.

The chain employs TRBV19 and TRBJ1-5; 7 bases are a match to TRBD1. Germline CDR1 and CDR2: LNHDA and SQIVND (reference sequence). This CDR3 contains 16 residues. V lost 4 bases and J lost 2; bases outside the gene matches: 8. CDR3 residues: CASSKPGGLGNQPQHF. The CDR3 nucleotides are TGTGCCAGTAGTAAGCCAGGGGGGTTAGGCAATCAGCCCCAGCATTTT. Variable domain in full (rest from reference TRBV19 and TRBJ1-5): DGGITQSPKYLFRKEGQNVTLSCEQNLNHDAMYWYRQDPGQGLRLIYYSQIVNDFQKGDIAEGYSVSREKKESFPLTVTSAQKNPTAFYLCASSKPGGLGNQPQHFGDGTRLSIL.

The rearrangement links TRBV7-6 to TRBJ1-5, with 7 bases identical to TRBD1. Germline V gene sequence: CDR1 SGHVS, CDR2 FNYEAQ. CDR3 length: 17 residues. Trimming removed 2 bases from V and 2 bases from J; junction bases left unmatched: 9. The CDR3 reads CASSLLVTGSGNQPQHF. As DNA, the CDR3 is TGTGCCAGCAGCTTACTAGTGACAGGGTCTGGCAATCAGCCCCAGCATTTT.

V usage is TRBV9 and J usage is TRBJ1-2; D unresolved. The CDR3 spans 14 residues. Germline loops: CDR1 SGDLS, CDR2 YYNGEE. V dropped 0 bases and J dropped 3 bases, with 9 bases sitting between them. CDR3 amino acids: CASSVGGGHYGYTF. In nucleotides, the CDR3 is TGTGCCAGCAGCGTAGGGGGAGGACACTATGGCTACACCTTC.

Here the CDR3 reads CANATRWTGANSPLHF. CDR3 coding DNA: TGCGCCAATGCGACGCGGTGGACAGGGGCTAATTCACCCCTCCACTTT. The chain combines TRBV10-1 with TRBJ1-6; 9 bases align to TRBD1. V shed 10 bases and J 6 bases; nucleotides not matched to a gene: 13. From germline, CDR1 is WNHNN and CDR2 SYGVQD (reference sequence). CDR3 length: 16 residues.

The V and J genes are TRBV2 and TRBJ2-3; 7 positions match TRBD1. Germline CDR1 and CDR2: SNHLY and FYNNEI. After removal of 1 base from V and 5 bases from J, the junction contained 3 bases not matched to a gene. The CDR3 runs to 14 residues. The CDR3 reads CASSEDRGVDTQYF. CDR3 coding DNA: TGTGCCAGCAGTGAAGACAGGGGTGTAGATACGCAGTATTTT.

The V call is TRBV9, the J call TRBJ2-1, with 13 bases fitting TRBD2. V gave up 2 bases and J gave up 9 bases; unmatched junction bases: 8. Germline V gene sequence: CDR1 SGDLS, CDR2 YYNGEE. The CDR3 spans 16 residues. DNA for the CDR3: TGTGCCAGCAGCGTGTCCACTAGCGGGGGGGCTTTTGAGCAGTTCTTC. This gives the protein CASSVSTSGGAFEQFF.

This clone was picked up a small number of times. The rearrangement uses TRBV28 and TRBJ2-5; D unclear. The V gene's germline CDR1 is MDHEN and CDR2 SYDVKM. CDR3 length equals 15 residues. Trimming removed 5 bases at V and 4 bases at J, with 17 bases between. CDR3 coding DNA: TGTGCCAGCAGTGCCCCTGGATCGGGTCGAGAGACCCAGTACTTC. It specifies CASSAPGSGRETQYF.

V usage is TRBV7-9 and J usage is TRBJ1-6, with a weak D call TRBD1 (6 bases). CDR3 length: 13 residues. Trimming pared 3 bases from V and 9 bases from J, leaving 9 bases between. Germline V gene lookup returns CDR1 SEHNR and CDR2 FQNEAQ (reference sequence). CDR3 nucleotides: TGTGCCAGCAGCTTGGGACAAGGTTCACCCCTCCACTTT. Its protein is CASSLGQGSPLHF.

The CDR3 sequence: CASSRTTGGGYSNEQFF. CDR3 DNA sequence: TGTGCCAGCAGCCGAACGACAGGGGGCGGGTATAGCAATGAGCAGTTCTTC. The chain has TRBV21-1 and TRBJ2-1; the table's D call of TRBD1 was not tested on the DNA. TRBV21-1 is listed as a pseudogene. The CDR3 contains 17 residues.

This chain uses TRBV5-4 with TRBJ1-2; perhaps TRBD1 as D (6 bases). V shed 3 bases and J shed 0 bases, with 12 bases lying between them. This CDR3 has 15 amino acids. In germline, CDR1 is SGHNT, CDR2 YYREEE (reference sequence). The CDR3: CASSSARTANYGYTF. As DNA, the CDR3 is TGTGCCAGCAGCTCTGCCAGGACAGCTAACTATGGCTACACCTTC.

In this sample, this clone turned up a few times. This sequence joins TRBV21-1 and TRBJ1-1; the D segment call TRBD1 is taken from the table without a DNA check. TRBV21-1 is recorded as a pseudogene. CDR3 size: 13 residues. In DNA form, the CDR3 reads TGTGCCAGCCGACCTACAGATCCCACTGAAGCTTTCTTT. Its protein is CASRPTDPTEAFF.

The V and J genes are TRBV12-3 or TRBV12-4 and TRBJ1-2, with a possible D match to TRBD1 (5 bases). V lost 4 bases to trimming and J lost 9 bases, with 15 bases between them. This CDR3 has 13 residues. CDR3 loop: CASSSQGLDRYTF. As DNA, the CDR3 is TGTGCCAGCAGTTCTCAGGGTCTCGATCGCTACACCTTC.

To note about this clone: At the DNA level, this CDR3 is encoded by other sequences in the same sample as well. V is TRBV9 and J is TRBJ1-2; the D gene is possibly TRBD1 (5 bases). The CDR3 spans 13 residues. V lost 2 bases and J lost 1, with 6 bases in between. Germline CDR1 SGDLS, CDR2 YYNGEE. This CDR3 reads CASSVDSNYGYTF. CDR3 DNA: TGTGCCAGCAGCGTTGACAGTAACTATGGCTACACCTTC.

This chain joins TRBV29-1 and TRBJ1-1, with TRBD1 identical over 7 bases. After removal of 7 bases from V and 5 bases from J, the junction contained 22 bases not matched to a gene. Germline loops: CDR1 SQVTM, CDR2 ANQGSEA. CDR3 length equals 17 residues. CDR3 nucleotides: TGCAGCGCCTTAAGCGTGGTGCAGGGGGACGAAGGAACTGAAGCTTTCTTT. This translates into CSALSVVQGDEGTEAFF.

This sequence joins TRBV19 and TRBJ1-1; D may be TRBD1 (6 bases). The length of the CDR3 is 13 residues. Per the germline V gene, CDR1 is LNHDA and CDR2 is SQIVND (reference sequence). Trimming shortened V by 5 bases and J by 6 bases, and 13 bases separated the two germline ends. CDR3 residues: CASSPGGPPEAFF. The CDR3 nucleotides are TGTGCCAGTAGTCCTGGGGGCCCCCCTGAAGCTTTCTTT.

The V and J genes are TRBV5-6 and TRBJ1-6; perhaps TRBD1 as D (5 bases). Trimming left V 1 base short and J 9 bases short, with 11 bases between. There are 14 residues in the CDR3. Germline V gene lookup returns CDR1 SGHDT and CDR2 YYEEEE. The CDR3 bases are TGTGCCAGCAGCTTGCCAGGGTGGGCTTCACCCCTCCACTTT. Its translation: CASSLPGWASPLHF.

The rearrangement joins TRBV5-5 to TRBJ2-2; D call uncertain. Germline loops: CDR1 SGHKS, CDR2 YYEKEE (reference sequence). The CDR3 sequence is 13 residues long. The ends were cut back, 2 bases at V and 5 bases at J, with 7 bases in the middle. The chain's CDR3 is CASSFRVTGELFF. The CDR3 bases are TGTGCCAGCAGCTTTAGAGTGACCGGGGAGCTGTTTTTT.

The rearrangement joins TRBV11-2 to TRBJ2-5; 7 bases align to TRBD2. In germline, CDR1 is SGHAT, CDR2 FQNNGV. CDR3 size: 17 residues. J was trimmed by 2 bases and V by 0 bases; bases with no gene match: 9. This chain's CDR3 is CASSLDPPGTIQETQYF. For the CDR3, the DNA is TGTGCCAGCAGCTTAGATCCTCCCGGGACTATTCAAGAGACCCAGTACTTC.

CDR3 protein: CASSSQGPSYGYTF. In DNA, the CDR3 is TGTGCCAGTAGTTCCCAGGGGCCTAGCTATGGCTACACCTTC. The J gene is TRBJ1-2, the V gene TRBV19, with D tentatively TRBD1 (6 bases). This CDR3 is built from 14 residues. Germline CDR1 reads LNHDA; CDR2 reads SQIVND (reference sequence). Deletions cut 5 bases from V and 4 bases from J, with 14 bases between.

The CDR3, as DNA: TGTGCCAGCAGCTTTCGCGGGGGAGGACAAGAGACCCAGTACTTC. Encoded protein: CASSFRGGGQETQYF. V usage is TRBV7-6 and J usage is TRBJ2-5, with 7 bases that match TRBD2. The CDR3 covers 15 residues. V lost 3 bases to trimming and J lost 2 bases; unmatched junction nucleotides: 6. The germline V gene encodes CDR1 SGHVS and CDR2 FNYEAQ.

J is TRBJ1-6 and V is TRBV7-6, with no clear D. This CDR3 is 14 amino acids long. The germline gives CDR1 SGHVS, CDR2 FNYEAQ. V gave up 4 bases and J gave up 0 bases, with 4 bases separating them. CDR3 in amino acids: CASSSSSYNSPLHF. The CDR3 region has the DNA TGTGCCAGCAGCTCCAGCTCCTATAATTCACCCCTCCACTTT.

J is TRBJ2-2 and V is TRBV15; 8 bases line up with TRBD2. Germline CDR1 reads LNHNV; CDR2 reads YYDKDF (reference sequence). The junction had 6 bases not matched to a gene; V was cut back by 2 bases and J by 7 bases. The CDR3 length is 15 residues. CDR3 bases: TGTGCCACCAGCAGACTTAGCGGGGAGGTCGGGGAGCTGTTTTTT. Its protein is CATSRLSGEVGELFF.

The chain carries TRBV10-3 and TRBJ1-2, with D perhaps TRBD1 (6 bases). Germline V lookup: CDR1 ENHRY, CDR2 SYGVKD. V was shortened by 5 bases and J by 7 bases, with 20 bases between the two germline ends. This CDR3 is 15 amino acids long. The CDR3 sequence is CAISPPGRGRSGYTF. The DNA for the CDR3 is TGTGCCATCAGTCCTCCGGGGCGGGGGCGGAGTGGCTACACCTTC.